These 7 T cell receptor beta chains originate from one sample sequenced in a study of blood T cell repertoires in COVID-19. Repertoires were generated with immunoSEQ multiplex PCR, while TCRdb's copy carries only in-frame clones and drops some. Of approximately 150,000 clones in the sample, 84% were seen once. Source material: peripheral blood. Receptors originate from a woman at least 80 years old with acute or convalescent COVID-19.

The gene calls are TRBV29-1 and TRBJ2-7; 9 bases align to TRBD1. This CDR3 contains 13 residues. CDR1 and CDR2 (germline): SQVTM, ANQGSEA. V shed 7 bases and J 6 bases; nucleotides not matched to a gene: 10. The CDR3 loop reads CSATGTGIGEQYF. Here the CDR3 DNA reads TGCAGCGCTACAGGGACAGGGATCGGCGAGCAGTACTTC.

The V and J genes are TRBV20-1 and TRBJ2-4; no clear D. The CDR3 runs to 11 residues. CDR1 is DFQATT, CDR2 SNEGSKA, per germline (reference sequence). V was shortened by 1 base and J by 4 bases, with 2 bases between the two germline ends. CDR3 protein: CSARAKNIQYF. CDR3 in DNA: TGCAGTGCTAGAGCTAAAAACATTCAGTACTTC.

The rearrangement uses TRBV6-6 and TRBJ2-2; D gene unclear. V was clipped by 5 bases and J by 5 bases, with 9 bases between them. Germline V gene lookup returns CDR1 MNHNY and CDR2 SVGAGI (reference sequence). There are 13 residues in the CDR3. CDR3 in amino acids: CASSARVTGELFF. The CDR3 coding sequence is TGTGCCAGCAGTGCCCGAGTGACCGGGGAGCTGTTTTTT.

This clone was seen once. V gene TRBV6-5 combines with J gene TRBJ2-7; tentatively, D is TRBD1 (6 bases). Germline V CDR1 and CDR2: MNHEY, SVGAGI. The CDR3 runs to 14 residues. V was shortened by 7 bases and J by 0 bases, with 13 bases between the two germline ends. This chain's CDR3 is CASTNTGISYEQYF. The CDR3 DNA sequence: TGTGCCAGCACTAATACAGGGATCTCCTACGAGCAGTACTTC.

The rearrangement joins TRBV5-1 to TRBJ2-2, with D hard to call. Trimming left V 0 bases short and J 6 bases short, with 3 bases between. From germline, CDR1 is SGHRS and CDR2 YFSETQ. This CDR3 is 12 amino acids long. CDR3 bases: TGCGCCAGCAGCTTGGCCTCCGGGGAGCTGTTTTTT. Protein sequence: CASSLASGELFF.

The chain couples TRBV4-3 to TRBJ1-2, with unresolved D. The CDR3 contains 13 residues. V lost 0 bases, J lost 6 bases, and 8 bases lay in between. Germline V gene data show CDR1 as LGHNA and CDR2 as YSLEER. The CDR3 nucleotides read TGCGCCAGCAGCCAAGATCCCGGGGATGGCTACACCTTC. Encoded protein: CASSQDPGDGYTF.

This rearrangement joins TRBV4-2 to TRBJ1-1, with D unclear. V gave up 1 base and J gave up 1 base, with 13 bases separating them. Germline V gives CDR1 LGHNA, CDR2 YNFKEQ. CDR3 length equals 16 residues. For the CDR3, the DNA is TGTGCCAGCAGCCAAGTATTTTCAGATTCGAACACTGAAGCTTTCTTT. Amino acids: CASSQVFSDSNTEAFF.